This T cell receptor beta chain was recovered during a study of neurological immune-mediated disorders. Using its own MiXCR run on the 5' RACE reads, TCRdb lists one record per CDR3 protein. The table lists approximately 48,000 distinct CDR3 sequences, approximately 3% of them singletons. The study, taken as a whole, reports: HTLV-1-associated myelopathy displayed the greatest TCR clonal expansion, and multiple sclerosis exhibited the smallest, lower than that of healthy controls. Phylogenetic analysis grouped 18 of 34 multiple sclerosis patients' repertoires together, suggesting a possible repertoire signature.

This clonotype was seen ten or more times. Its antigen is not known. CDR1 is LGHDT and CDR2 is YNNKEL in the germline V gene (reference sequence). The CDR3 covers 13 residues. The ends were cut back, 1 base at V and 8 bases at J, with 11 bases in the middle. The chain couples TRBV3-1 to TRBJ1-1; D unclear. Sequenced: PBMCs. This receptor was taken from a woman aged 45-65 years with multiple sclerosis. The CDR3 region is CASSQGASAEAFF. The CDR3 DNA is TGTGCCAGCAGCCAAGGGGCGTCAGCAGAAGCTTTCTTT.